These T cell receptor beta chains were read from a single sample in a study of blood T cell repertoires in COVID-19. Produced via immunoSEQ multiplex PCR; TCRdb's table is partial and in-frame only. The table lists approximately 290,000 clones, around 90% of them singletons. The material sequenced was peripheral blood. These receptor sequences come from a man aged 18 to 29 with active or convalescent COVID-19. CDR3s leave out the opening cysteine and the closing phenylalanine or tryptophan.

J gene	V gene	CDR3 protein
TRBJ2-7	TRBV10-3	AISEGGRGPYEQY
TRBJ2-3	TRBV11-2	ASSLEGGRNTQY
TRBJ1-2	TRBV4-1	ASSQDRGGAYGYT
TRBJ1-4	TRBV10-3	AISAGDRVDGLF
TRBJ1-5	TRBV4-1	ASSQDPGSDQPQH
TRBJ2-7	TRBV7-2	ASSLNRQANYEQY
TRBJ1-4	TRBV28	ASSPPPAATNEKLF
TRBJ2-7	TRBV27	ASSFSAGGYEQY
TRBJ1-1	TRBV5-1	ASRPDKGRWGNTEAF
TRBJ1-4	TRBV29-1	SGKGQGDEKLF
TRBJ1-5	TRBV12-3/TRBV12-4	ASTRTGTQPQH
TRBJ2-1	TRBV7-9	ASSPLGRSLDEQF
TRBJ1-1	TRBV28	ASSLWGGNTEAF
TRBJ2-7	TRBV24-1	ATSDRSGVQY
TRBJ2-2	TRBV3-1/TRBV3-2	ASSDREGYTGELF
TRBJ2-2	TRBV7-6	ASSRRGAIAGELF
TRBJ2-5	TRBV29-1	SVDRGVGAGTQY
TRBJ2-5	TRBV27	ASSLSGAGVDETQY
TRBJ1-3	TRBV19	ASTRDNLSSGNTIY
TRBJ1-4	TRBV7-8	ASRNDRGGNEKLF
TRBJ2-1	TRBV4-2	ASSHLLGDEQF
TRBJ2-1	TRBV29-1	SVAVSSYNEQF
TRBJ2-7	TRBV18	ASSQGTGDYEQY
TRBJ2-3	TRBV19	ASSIGTSGLNTQY
TRBJ1-2	TRBV5-1	ASSSGTGGFYGYT
TRBJ1-6	TRBV5-1	ASSLGGRGDSPLH
TRBJ2-7	TRBV5-1	ASSLGLARPSYEQY